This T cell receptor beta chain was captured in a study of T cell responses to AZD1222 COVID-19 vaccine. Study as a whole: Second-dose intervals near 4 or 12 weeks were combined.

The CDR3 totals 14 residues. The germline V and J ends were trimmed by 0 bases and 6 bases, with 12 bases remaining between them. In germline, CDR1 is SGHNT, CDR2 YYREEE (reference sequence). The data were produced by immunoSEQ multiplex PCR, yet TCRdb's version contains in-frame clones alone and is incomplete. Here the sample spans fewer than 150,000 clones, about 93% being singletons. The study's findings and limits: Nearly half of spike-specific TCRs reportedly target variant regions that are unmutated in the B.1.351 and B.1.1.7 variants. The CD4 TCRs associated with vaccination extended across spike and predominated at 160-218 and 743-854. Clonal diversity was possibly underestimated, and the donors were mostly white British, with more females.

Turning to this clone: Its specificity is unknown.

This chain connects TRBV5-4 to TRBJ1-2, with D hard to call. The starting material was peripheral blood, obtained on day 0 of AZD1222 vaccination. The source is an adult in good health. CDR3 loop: CASSLVGPFDGYTF. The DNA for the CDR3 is TGTGCCAGCAGCTTGGTAGGGCCGTTCGATGGCTACACCTTC.